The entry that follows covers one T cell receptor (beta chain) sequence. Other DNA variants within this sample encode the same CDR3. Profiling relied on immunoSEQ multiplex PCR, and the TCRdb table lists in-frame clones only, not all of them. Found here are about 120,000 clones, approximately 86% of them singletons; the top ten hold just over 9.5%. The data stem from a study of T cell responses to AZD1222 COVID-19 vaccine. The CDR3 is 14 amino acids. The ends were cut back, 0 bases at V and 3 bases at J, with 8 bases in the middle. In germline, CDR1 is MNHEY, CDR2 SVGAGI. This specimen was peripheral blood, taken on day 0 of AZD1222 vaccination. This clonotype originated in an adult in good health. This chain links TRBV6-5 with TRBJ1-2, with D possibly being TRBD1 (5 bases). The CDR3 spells CASSYSGTDYGYTF. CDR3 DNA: TGTGCCAGCAGTTACTCCGGGACGGACTATGGCTACACCTTC.